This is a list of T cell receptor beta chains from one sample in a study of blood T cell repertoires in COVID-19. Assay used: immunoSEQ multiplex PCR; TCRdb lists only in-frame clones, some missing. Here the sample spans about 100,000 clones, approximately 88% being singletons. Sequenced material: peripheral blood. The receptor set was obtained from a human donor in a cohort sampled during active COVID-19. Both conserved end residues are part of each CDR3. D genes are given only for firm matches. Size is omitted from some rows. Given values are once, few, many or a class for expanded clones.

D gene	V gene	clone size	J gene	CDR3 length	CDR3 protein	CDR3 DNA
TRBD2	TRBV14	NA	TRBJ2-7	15	CASSQDPLAGYEQYF	TGTGCCAGCAGCCAAGATCCGCTAGCGGGGTACGAGCAGTACTTC
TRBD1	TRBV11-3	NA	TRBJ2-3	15	CASSSDQQGIGSQYF	TGTGCCAGCAGCTCGGATCAACAGGGGATAGGGTCGCAGTATTTT
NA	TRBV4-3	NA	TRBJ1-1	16	CASSQGAGRMNTEAFF	TGCGCCAGCAGCCAAGGAGCGGGGCGGATGAACACTGAAGCTTTCTTT
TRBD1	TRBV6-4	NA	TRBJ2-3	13	CASGTGHTDTQYF	TGTGCCAGTGGGACAGGACACACAGATACGCAGTATTTT
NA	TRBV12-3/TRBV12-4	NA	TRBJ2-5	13	CASSLQGPQTQYF	TGTGCCAGCAGTTTACAGGGTCCGCAGACCCAGTACTTC
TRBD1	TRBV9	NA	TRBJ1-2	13	CASSVGQGGGYTF	TGTGCCAGCAGCGTAGGGCAGGGGGGTGGCTACACCTTC
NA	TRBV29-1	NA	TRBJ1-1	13	CSVLGAPNTEAFF	TGCAGCGTTCTGGGGGCCCCGAACACTGAAGCTTTCTTT
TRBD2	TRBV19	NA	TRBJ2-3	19	CATRAGLAGGPGVTDTQYF	TGTGCCACTAGAGCTGGACTAGCGGGAGGGCCGGGTGTGACAGATACGCAGTATTTT
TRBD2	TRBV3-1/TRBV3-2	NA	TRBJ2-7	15	CASSQASGGSYEQYF	TGTGCCAGCAGCCAAGCTAGCGGGGGATCCTACGAGCAGTACTTC
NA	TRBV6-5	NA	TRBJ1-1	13	CASIRGGNTEAFF	TGTGCCAGCATCAGAGGGGGAAACACTGAAGCTTTCTTT
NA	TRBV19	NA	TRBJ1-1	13	CASARAGKTEAFF	TGTGCCAGTGCAAGGGCCGGGAAGACTGAAGCTTTCTTT
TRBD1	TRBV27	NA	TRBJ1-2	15	CASRLQGARNYGYTF	TGTGCCAGCAGACTCCAGGGGGCGAGGAACTATGGCTACACCTTC
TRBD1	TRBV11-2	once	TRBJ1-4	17	CASSLGQTWSALEKLFF	TGTGCCAGCAGCCTGGGACAGACCTGGAGCGCGCTTGAAAAACTGTTTTTT
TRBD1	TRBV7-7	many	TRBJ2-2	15	CASSADRGPTGELFF	TGTGCCAGCAGCGCCGACAGGGGGCCTACCGGGGAGCTGTTTTTT
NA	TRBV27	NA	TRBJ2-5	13	CASSSTGSETQYF	TGTGCCAGCAGCAGTACAGGGTCGGAGACCCAGTACTTC
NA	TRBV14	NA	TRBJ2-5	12	CASSSRGGTQYF	TGTGCCAGCAGCTCCCGAGGGGGGACCCAGTACTTC
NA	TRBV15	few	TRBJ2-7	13	CATRMDTTYEQYF	TGTGCCACCAGGATGGACACAACCTACGAGCAGTACTTC
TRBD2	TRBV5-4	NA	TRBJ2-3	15	CASSLSGGAVVTQYF	TGTGCCAGCAGCCTAAGCGGGGGGGCGGTTGTTACGCAGTATTTT
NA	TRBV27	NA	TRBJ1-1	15	CASSSTMDGGTEAFF	TGTGCCAGCAGTTCTACAATGGATGGGGGGACTGAAGCTTTCTTT
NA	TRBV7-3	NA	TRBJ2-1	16	CASSSGGTLSYNEQFF	TGTGCCAGCAGCTCAGGGGGGACTCTCTCCTACAATGAGCAGTTCTTC
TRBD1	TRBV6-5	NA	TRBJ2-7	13	CASSRDRAYEQYF	TGTGCCAGCAGTCGGGACAGAGCCTACGAGCAGTACTTC
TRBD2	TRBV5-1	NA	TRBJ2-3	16	CASSLPLAGGADTQYF	TGCGCCAGCAGCTTACCTTTAGCGGGAGGAGCAGATACGCAGTATTTT
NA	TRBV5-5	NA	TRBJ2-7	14	CASSLGGSAYEQYF	TGTGCCAGCAGCTTGGGTGGGAGTGCCTACGAGCAGTACTTC
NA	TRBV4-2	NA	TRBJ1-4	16	CASSQNPGQGNEKLFF	TGTGCCAGCAGCCAAAACCCGGGACAAGGGAATGAAAAACTGTTTTTT
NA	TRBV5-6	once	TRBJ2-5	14	CASSSWWLQETQYF	TGTGCCAGCAGCTCCTGGTGGCTTCAAGAGACCCAGTACTTC
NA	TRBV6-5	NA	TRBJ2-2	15	CASSRAPWGTGELFF	TGTGCCAGCTCCAGGGCTCCCTGGGGCACCGGGGAGCTGTTTTTT
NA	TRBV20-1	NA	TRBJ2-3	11	CSAFYSDTQYF	TGCAGTGCTTTTTACTCAGATACGCAGTATTTT
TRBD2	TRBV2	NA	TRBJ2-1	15	CASCPRTSGVDEQFF	TGTGCCAGCTGCCCCAGGACTAGCGGGGTAGATGAGCAGTTCTTC
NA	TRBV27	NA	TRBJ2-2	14	CASSFNTDTGELFF	TGTGCCAGCAGTTTTAATACAGACACCGGGGAGCTGTTTTTT
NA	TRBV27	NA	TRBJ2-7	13	CASSLNYHYEQYF	TGTGCCAGCAGTTTAAACTACCACTACGAGCAGTACTTC
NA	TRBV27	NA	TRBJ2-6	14	CASSYGAGANVLTF	TGTGCCAGCAGCTATGGAGCTGGGGCCAACGTCCTGACTTTC
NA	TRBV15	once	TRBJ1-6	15	CATSRERPTNSPLHF	TGTGCCACCAGCAGAGAGCGGCCAACCAATTCACCCCTCCACTTT
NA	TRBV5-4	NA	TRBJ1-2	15	CASSVKDYLLYGYTF	TGTGCCAGCAGCGTGAAAGACTACCTCCTCTATGGCTACACCTTC
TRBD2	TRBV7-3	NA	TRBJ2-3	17	CASSLTGRLASTDTQYF	TGTGCCAGCAGCTTAACGGGACGACTAGCGAGCACAGATACGCAGTATTTT
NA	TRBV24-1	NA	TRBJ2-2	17	CATSDLGQGNQTGELFF	TGTGCCACCAGTGATTTGGGGCAGGGAAATCAAACCGGGGAGCTGTTTTTT
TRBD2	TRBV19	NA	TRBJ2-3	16	CASSWASGRRWDTQYF	TGTGCCAGTAGTTGGGCTAGCGGGCGACGTTGGGATACGCAGTATTTT
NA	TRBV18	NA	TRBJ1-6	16	CASSPASGAVDSPLHF	TGTGCCAGCTCACCCGCGTCAGGGGCGGTTGATTCACCCCTCCACTTT
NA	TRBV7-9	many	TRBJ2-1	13	CASTPELYNEQFF	TGTGCCAGCACCCCCGAGCTCTACAATGAGCAGTTCTTC
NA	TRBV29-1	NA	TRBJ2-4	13	CSVREGAKNIQYF	TGCAGCGTTAGGGAAGGGGCTAAAAACATTCAGTACTTC
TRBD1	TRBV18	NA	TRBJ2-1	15	CASSPGQGVYNEQFF	TGTGCCAGCTCCCCGGGACAGGGGGTCTACAATGAGCAGTTCTTC
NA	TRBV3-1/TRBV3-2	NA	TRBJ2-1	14	CASSQVSVHNEQFF	TGTGCCAGCAGCCAAGTCAGCGTACACAATGAGCAGTTCTTC
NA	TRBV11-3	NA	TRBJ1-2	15	CASSLVTSKAAGYTF	TGTGCCAGCAGCTTAGTCACGAGCAAGGCGGCTGGCTACACCTTC
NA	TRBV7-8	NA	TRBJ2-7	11	CAQPRVYEQYF	TGTGCCCAGCCGAGGGTCTACGAGCAGTACTTC
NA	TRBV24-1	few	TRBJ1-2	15	CATSDTRGGDYGYTF	TGTGCCACCAGTGATACCAGGGGAGGGGACTATGGCTACACCTTC
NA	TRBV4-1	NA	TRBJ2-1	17	CASSLLGKAVSYNEQFF	TGCGCCAGCAGCCTTCTAGGGAAAGCGGTGTCCTACAATGAGCAGTTCTTC
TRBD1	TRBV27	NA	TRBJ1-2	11	CASWTGSGYTF	TGTGCCAGCTGGACAGGTAGTGGCTACACCTTC
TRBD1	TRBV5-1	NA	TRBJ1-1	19	CASSYWALRDRGRNTEAFF	TGCGCCAGCAGCTACTGGGCGCTCCGGGACAGGGGGCGGAACACTGAAGCTTTCTTT
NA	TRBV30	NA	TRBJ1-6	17	CAWSPTRRALGNSPLHF	TGTGCCTGGAGTCCCACGAGGAGGGCGTTGGGAAATTCACCCCTCCACTTT
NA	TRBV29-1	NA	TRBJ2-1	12	CSVRGGGNEQFF	TGCAGCGTTAGAGGGGGAGGGAATGAGCAGTTCTTC